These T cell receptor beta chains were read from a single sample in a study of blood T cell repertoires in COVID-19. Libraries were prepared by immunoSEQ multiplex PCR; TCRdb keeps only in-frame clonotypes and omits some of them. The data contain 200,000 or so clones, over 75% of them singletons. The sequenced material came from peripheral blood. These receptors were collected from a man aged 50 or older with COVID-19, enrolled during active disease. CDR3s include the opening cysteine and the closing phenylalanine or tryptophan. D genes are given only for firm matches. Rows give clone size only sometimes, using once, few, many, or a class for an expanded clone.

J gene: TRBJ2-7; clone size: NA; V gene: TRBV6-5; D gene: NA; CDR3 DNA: TGTGCCAGCAGGACCGGGACCTACGAGCAGTACTTC; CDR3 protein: CASRTGTYEQYF
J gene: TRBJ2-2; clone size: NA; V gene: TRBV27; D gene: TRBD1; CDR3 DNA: TGTGCCAGCAAAATTTTTACCGGGACAGGGGACGCCGGGGAGCTGTTTTTT; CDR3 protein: CASKIFTGTGDAGELFF
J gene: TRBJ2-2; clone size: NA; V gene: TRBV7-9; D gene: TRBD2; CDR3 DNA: TGTGCCAGCAGCCGACCGACTGCGGGGGATACCGGGGAGCTGTTTTTT; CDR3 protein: CASSRPTAGDTGELFF
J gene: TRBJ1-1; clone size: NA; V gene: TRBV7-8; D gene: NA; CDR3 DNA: TGTGCCAGCAGCTTAGCTGGAAGCGTGCCTGGCGCGGCTTTCTTT; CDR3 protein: CASSLAGSVPGAAFF
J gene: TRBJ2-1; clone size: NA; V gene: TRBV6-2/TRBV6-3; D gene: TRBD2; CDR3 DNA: TGTGCCAGCAGTTACCCGTATAGCGGGGCATCCTACAATGAGCAGTTCTTC; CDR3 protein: CASSYPYSGASYNEQFF
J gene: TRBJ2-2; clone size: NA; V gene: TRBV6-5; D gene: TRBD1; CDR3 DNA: TGTGCCAGCAGTTCGTGGACAGGGACGAACACCGGGGAGCTGTTTTTT; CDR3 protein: CASSSWTGTNTGELFF
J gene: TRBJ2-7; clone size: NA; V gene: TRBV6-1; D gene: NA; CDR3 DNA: TGTGCCAGCAGTGATAGTGGGGGGATCTACGAGCAGTACTTC; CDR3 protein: CASSDSGGIYEQYF
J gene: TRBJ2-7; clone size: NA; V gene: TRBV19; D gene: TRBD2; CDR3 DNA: TGTGCCAGTAGTATAGCGGCTAGCGGATCCCTCCCAGAGCAGTACTTC; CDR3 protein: CASSIAASGSLPEQYF
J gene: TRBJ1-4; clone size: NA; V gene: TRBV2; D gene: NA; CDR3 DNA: TGTGCCAGCAGTGCTAAGCAGGGACTTCGGGAAAAACTGTTTTTT; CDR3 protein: CASSAKQGLREKLFF
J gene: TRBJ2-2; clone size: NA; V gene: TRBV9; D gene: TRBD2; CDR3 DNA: TGTGCCAGCAGCCCCGGGGGGGGCGCGTCCGGGGAGCTGTTTTTT; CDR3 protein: CASSPGGGASGELFF
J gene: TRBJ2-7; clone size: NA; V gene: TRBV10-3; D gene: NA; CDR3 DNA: TGTGCCATCAGTGAACGACAGACCTACGAGCAGTACTTC; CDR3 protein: CAISERQTYEQYF
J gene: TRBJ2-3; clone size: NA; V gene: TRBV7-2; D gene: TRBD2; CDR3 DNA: TGTGCCAGCAGCACTAGACTAGCGGGCCCCACAGATACGCAGTATTTT; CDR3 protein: CASSTRLAGPTDTQYF
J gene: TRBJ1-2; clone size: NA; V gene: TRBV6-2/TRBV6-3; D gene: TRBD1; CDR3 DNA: TGTGCCAGCAGTGGAATGGGACAGGGGGCGAACGGCTACACCTTC; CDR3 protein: CASSGMGQGANGYTF
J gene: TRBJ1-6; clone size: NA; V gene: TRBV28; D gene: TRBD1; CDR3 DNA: TGTGCCAGCAGACTATCACAGGGGGCGACTTCACCCCTCCACTTT; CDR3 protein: CASRLSQGATSPLHF
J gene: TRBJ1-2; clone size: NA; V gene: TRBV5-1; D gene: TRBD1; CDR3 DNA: TGCGCCAGCAGCGTTGACAGGGAACGCTATGGCTACACCTTC; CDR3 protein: CASSVDRERYGYTF
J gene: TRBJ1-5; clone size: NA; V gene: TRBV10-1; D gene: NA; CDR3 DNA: TGCGCCACCCCCCCCTGGGCAGGGAGGTTTGGACAGCCCCAGCATTTT; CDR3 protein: CATPPWAGRFGQPQHF
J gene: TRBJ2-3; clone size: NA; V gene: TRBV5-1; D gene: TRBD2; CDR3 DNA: TGCGCCAGCAGCTGGCAAAGCGGGGGGGTGGCAGATACGCAGTATTTT; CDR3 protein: CASSWQSGGVADTQYF
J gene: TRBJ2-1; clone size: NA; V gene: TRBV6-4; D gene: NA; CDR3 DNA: TGTGCCAGCAGTGTGGAGGGAGTTGGAGGTGAGCAGTTCTTC; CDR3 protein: CASSVEGVGGEQFF
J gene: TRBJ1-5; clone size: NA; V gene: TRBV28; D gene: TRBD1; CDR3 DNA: TGTGCCAGCAGGGCAGGGGGCTTTGGCAATCAGCCCCAGCATTTT; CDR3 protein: CASRAGGFGNQPQHF
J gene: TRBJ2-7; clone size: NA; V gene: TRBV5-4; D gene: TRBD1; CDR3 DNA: TGTGCCAGCAGCCTGAGGGACAGGGAAATGGAGTACTTC; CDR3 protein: CASSLRDREMEYF
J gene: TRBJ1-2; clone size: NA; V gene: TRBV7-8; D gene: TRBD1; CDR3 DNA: TGTGCCAGCAGCCGAGATGGGACAGGGAACTATGGCTACACCTTC; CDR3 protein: CASSRDGTGNYGYTF
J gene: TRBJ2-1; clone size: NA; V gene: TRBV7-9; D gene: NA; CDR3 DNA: TGTGCCAGCAGCAATCAGGGCTATGAGCAGTTCTTC; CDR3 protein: CASSNQGYEQFF
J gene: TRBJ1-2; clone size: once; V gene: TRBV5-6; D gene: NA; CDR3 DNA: TGTGCCAGCAGCTACCTAACCGGCTACACCTTC; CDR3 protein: CASSYLTGYTF
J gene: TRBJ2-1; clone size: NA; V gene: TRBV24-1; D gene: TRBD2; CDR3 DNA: TGTGCCACCAGTGATCCAACTAGCGGGAGTAACAATGAGCAGTTCTTC; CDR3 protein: CATSDPTSGSNNEQFF
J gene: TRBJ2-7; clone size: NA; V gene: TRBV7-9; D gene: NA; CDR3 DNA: TGTGCCAGCAGCCCGACTACGGTCCCCTCCTACGAGCAGTACTTC; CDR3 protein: CASSPTTVPSYEQYF
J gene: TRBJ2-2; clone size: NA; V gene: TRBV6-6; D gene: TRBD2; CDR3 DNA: TGTGCCAGCAGTCGGGAGACCGGGACTAGCGTAACCGGGGAGCTGTTTTTT; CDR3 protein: CASSRETGTSVTGELFF
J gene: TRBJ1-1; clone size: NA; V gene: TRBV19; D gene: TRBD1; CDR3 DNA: TGTGCCAGTAGTATAGGACAGGGGGCGAGGGACACTGAAGCTTTCTTT; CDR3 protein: CASSIGQGARDTEAFF
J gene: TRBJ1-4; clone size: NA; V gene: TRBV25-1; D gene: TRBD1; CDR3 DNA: TGTGCCAGCAGTGAACACAGGGGAACTAATGAAAAACTGTTTTTT; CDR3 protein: CASSEHRGTNEKLFF
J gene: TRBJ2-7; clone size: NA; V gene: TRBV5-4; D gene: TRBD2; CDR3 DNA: TGTGCCAGCAGCCCAAGAGGACTAGCGGGCCGAGACTACGAGCAGTACTTC; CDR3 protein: CASSPRGLAGRDYEQYF
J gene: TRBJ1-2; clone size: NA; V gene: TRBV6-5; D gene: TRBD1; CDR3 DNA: TGTGCCAGCATAATCGGACAGGGGGACTATGGCTACACCTTC; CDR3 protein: CASIIGQGDYGYTF
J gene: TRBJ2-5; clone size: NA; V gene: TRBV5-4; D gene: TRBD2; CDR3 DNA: TGTGCCAGCAGCTTGTATCGGATCGGACCCCGCGGGGGATACGAGACCCAGTACTTC; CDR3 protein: CASSLYRIGPRGGYETQYF
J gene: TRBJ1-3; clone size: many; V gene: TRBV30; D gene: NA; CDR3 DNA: TGTGCCTGGAGTGTAACGAAGGGTGAGGGCAGCACCATATATTTT; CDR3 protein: CAWSVTKGEGSTIYF
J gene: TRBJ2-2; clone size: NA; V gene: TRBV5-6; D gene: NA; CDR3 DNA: TGTGCCAGCAGCTATCATCTGGACAGTCTTGTGTACACCGGGGAGCTGTTTTTT; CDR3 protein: CASSYHLDSLVYTGELFF
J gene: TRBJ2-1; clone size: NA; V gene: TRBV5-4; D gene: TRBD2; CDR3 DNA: TGTGCCAGCAGCCCCAGACTAGCGGGGCCATACAATGAGCAGTTCTTC; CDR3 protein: CASSPRLAGPYNEQFF
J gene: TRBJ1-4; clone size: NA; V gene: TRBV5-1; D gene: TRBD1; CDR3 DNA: TGCGCCAGCAGCCCTGGGGACAGGGCAAATGAAAAACTGTTTTTT; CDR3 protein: CASSPGDRANEKLFF
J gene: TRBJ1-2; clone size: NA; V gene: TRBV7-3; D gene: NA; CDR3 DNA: TGTGCCAGCAGCTTAAAAGGTGGGAGTGGCTACACCTTC; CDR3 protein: CASSLKGGSGYTF
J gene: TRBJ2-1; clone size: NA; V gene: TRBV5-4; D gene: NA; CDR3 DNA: TGTGCCAGCAGCTTGGGGACAATTGAGCAGTTCTTC; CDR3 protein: CASSLGTIEQFF
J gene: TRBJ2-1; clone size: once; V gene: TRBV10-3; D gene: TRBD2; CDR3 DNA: TGTGCCATCACCGAGGGGCTAGCGGGGAACGATGAGCAGTTCTTC; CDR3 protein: CAITEGLAGNDEQFF
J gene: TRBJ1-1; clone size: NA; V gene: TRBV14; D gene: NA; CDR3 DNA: TGTGCCAGCAGCCAAGATACCCTGACAGTTCCAGCTTTCTTT; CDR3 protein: CASSQDTLTVPAFF
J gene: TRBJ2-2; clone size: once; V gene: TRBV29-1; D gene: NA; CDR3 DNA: TGCAGCGTGTTCAGGGGAACCGGGGAGCTGTTTTTT; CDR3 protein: CSVFRGTGELFF
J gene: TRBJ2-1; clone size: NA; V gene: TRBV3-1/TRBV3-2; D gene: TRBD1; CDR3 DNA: TGTGCCAGCAGCCGCCAAACAGGGGGAGGCTACAATGAGCAGTTCTTC; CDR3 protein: CASSRQTGGGYNEQFF
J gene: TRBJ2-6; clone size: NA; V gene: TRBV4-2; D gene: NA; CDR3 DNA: TGTGCCAGCCGTGGGGGACACACGTCCTCTGGGGCCAACGTCCTGACTTTC; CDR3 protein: CASRGGHTSSGANVLTF
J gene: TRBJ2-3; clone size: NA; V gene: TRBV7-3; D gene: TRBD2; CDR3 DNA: TGTGCCAGCAGCTCTAGCGGGGGGGCCGGCACAGATACGCAGTATTTT; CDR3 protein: CASSSSGGAGTDTQYF
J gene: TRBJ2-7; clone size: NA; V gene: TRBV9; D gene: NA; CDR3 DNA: TGTGCCAGCAGCGTAGGAACCGATGGCGGGATCTACGAGCAGTACTTC; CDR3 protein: CASSVGTDGGIYEQYF
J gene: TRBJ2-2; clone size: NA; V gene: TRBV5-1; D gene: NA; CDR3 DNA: TGCGCCAGCAGCTTGGATGTAGCTTCGAACACCGGGGAGCTGTTTTTT; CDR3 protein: CASSLDVASNTGELFF
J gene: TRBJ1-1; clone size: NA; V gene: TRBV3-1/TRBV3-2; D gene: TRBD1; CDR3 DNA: TGTGCCAGCAGCCAAGTTCCCACAGGGGCAACTGAAGCTTTCTTT; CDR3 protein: CASSQVPTGATEAFF
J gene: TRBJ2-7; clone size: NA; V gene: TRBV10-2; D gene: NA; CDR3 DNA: TGCGCCAGCAGTACCGGGACAATGGGCTACGAGCAGTACTTC; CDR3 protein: CASSTGTMGYEQYF
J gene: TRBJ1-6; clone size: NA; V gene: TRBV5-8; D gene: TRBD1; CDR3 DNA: TGTGCCAGCAGCCGAGACAGGGGGGTTTCACCCCTCCACTTT; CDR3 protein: CASSRDRGVSPLHF
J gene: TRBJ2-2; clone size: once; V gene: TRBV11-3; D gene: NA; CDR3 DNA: TGTGCCAGCAGCGTGAAAGGGGTCACCGGGGAGCTGTTTTTT; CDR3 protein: CASSVKGVTGELFF
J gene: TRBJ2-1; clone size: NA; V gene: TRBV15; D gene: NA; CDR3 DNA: TGTGCCACCAGCAGATTTCTCAGGAGGGAACATTACAATGAGCAGTTCTTC; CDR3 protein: CATSRFLRREHYNEQFF
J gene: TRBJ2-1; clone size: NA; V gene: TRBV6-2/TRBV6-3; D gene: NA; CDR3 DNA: TGTGCCAGCAGTTATGGCGGGTTCATCAATGAGCAGTTCTTC; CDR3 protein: CASSYGGFINEQFF
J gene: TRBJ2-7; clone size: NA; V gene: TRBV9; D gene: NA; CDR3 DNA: TGTGCCAGCAGCGTGACAGGATTCCTAGACGAGCAGTACTTC; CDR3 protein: CASSVTGFLDEQYF
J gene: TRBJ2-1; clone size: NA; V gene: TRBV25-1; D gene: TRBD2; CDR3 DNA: TGTGCCAGCAGTGTAGCGGGAGGCTTCTACAATGAGCAGTTCTTC; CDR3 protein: CASSVAGGFYNEQFF
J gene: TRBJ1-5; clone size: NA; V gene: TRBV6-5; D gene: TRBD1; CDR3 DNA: TGTGCCAGCAGCAAGACAGGGGATGTCAATCAGCCCCAGCATTTT; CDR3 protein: CASSKTGDVNQPQHF
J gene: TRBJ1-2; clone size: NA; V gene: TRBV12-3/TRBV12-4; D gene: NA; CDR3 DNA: TGTGCCAGCAGTTTAGCGCAGGATGGCTACACCTTC; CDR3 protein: CASSLAQDGYTF